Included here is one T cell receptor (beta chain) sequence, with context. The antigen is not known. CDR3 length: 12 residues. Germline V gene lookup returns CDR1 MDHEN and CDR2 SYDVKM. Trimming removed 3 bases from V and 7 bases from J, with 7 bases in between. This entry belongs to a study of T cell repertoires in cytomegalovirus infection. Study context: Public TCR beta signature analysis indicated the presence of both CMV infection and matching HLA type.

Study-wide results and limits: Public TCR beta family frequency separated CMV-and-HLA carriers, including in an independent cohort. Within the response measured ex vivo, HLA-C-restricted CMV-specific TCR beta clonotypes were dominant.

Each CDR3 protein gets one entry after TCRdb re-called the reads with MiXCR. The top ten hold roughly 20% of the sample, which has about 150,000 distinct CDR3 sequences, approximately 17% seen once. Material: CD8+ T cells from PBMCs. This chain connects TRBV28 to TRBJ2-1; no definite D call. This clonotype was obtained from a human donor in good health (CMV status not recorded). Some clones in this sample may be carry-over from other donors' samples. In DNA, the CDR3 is TGTGCCAGCAGTTTTCCCCTTAATGAGCAGTTCTTC. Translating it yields CASSFPLNEQFF.